Presented here are 22 T cell receptor beta chains from one specimen sequenced in a study of shared clonotypes between healthy human individuals. Positively selected for CCR7, the CD45RO-negative cells used as naive CD8 cells excluded terminally differentiated effector memory CD45RA+ cells. Clones were sequenced by immunoSEQ multiplex PCR, and TCRdb holds only the in-frame ones, with some missing. The table includes about 2 million clones, approximately 94% detected once. Sequenced material: naive CD8+ T cells sorted from blood. These receptors all come from a young man in good health.

The chain uses TRBV7-9 and TRBJ1-1; TRBD1 is a possible D gene (5 bases). This CDR3 has 15 residues. Trimming removed 5 bases from V and 3 bases from J, with 16 bases in between. CDR1 is SEHNR and CDR2 is FQNEAQ in the germline V gene (reference sequence). CDR3: CASSGGRGRDTEAFF. The CDR3 bases are TGTGCCAGCAGCGGAGGTAGGGGTAGAGACACTGAAGCTTTCTTT.

V usage is TRBV6-1 and J usage is TRBJ2-7; TRBD2 might be the D (6 bases). V shed 2 bases and J shed 6 bases, with 17 bases lying between them. The CDR3 is 15 amino acids. Per the germline V gene, CDR1 is MNHNS and CDR2 is SASEGT. The CDR3 spells CASSEIAATGGEQYF. Written as DNA, the CDR3 is TGTGCCAGCAGTGAAATTGCGGCGACCGGGGGCGAGCAGTACTTC.

CDR3 DNA sequence: TGTGCCAGCAGCCTTGACGGACTCGGTGAATACTTC. Encoded protein: CASSLDGLGEYF. V gene TRBV7-9 combines with J gene TRBJ2-7, with a possible D match to TRBD2 (5 bases). Per the germline V gene, CDR1 is SEHNR and CDR2 is FQNEAQ (reference sequence). The CDR3 sequence is 12 residues long. With 5 bases removed from V and 13 bases from J, the gap between germline ends came to 18 bases.

About this clone itself: Other nucleotide sequences in the sample specify the same CDR3. The chain carries TRBV5-6 and TRBJ1-1; a possible D gene is TRBD1 (6 bases). The CDR3 has 13 residues. CDR1 and CDR2 from the germline V gene are SGHDT and YYEEEE. V lost 2 bases and J lost 5, with 10 bases in between. The DNA for the CDR3 is TGTGCCAGCAGCTTCATGGGACATACTGAAGCTTTCTTT. Translation gives CASSFMGHTEAFF.

This chain uses TRBV4-2 with TRBJ2-7; 8 bases align to TRBD2. The germline gives CDR1 LGHNA, CDR2 YNFKEQ. CDR3 length equals 13 residues. Trimming removed 0 bases from V and 12 bases from J; junction bases left unmatched: 7. Written as DNA, the CDR3 is TGTGCCAGCAGCCAAGAAGTGTCTAGCGGGCCGTACTTC. Amino acid sequence: CASSQEVSSGPYF.

V and J are TRBV5-1 and TRBJ1-1; no clear D. V lost 4 bases and J 0 bases, leaving 13 bases between the germline ends. The CDR3 length is 15 residues. Germline values: CDR1 SGHRS, CDR2 YFSETQ. CDR3 sequence: CASSKTGQLNTEAFF. CDR3 sequence (DNA): TGCGCCAGCAGCAAAACCGGGCAGCTGAACACTGAAGCTTTCTTT.

In its sample, this clone was seen a few times. This rearrangement joins TRBV25-1 to TRBJ1-2, with D possibly matching TRBD1 (6 bases). The V end was cut by 1 base, the J end by 7 bases, with 16 bases between. The V gene's germline CDR1 is MGHDK and CDR2 SYGVNS. This CDR3 region has 15 residues. CDR3 coding DNA: TGTGCCAGCAGTGAATCGGCAGGGGCTTGGGGTGGCTACACCTTC. Its translation: CASSESAGAWGGYTF.

The CDR3 DNA follows: TGTGCCAGCAGCTCATTTCAAGTAAAATTCAATGAGCAGTTCTTC. Amino acid sequence: CASSSFQVKFNEQFF. J is TRBJ2-1 and V is TRBV11-2; no clear D. CDR3 length: 15 amino acids. The germline gives CDR1 SGHAT, CDR2 FQNNGV. Trimming left V 4 bases short and J 6 bases short, with 16 bases between. Together with reference TRBV11-2 and TRBJ2-1, the CDR3 gives the full variable domain: EAGVAQSPRYKIIEKRQSVAFWCNPISGHATLYWYQQILGQGPKLLIQFQNNGVVDDSQLPKDRFSAERLKGVDSTLKIQPAKLEDSAVYLCASSSFQVKFNEQFFGPGTRLTVL.

The chain recombines TRBV5-1 with TRBJ2-7; unclear D gene. There are 14 residues in the CDR3. Germline loops: CDR1 SGHRS, CDR2 YFSETQ. Trimming pared 3 bases from V and 6 bases from J, leaving 16 bases between. This chain's CDR3 is CASSWGTDLSEQYF. The CDR3 DNA reads TGCGCCAGCAGCTGGGGAACGGATCTCTCCGAGCAGTACTTC.

J is TRBJ1-2 and V is TRBV5-8; D unclear. Germline V gene lookup returns CDR1 SGHTS and CDR2 YDEGEE. Trimming removed 2 bases at V and 4 bases at J, with 18 bases between. The CDR3 length is 16 residues. The CDR3 nucleotides are TGTGCCAGCAGCTTCATCACGGACGGATCGACCTATGGCTACACCTTC. Translated: CASSFITDGSTYGYTF.

The chain carries TRBV2 and TRBJ2-2; D not resolved. The CDR3 totals 16 residues. Trimming removed 2 bases from V and 2 bases from J, with 12 bases in between. The germline V gene encodes CDR1 SNHLY and CDR2 FYNNEI. The CDR3 is CASSETITTNTGELFF. The CDR3 coding sequence is TGTGCCAGCAGTGAAACTATCACCACAAACACCGGGGAGCTGTTTTTT.

The chain carries TRBV5-4 and TRBJ2-1; a weak D match, TRBD2 (5 bases). Trimming left V 4 bases short and J 0 bases short, with 11 bases between. Germline CDR1 SGHNT, CDR2 YYREEE (reference sequence). CDR3 length: 15 amino acids. Written as DNA, the CDR3 is TGTGCCAGCAGCCCAGCGGTGAGCTCCTACAATGAGCAGTTCTTC. Encoded protein: CASSPAVSSYNEQFF.

Of note for this clone: Other DNA sequences in the sample encode the same CDR3. The chain is built from TRBV9 and TRBJ2-7, with D possibly TRBD1 on 6 matching bases. CDR3 length equals 14 residues. Trimming removed 0 bases from V and 2 bases from J, with 9 bases in between. Germline CDR1 is SGDLS and CDR2 is YYNGEE. Here the CDR3 reads CASSVAGDTYEQYF. CDR3 nucleotide sequence: TGTGCCAGCAGCGTAGCTGGGGACACCTACGAGCAGTACTTC.

The chain couples TRBV7-9 to TRBJ1-1; possibly TRBD1 for D (5 bases). CDR3 length equals 13 residues. The V gene lost 5 bases and the J gene lost 3 bases, with 10 bases spanning the gap. The germline CDR1 and CDR2 sequences are SEHNR and FQNEAQ (reference sequence). The CDR3 region is CASSATVYTEAFF. CDR3 DNA sequence: TGTGCCAGCAGCGCGACAGTCTACACTGAAGCTTTCTTT. The variable domain in full, completed from reference TRBV7-9 and TRBJ1-1, reads DTGVSQNPRHKITKRGQNVTFRCDPISEHNRLYWYRQTLGQGPEFLTYFQNEAQLEKSRLLSDRFSAERPKGSFSTLEIQRTEQGDSAMYLCASSATVYTEAFFGQGTRLTVV.

The rearrangement uses TRBV25-1 and TRBJ1-2; D is unresolved. CDR1 and CDR2 (germline): MGHDK, SYGVNS. Deletions cut 4 bases from V and 5 bases from J, with 17 bases between. The CDR3 is made up of 15 amino acids. The CDR3 DNA follows: TGTGCCAGCAGTGCCTTAAAGGACGGATCTTATGGCTACACCTTC. It is translated as CASSALKDGSYGYTF.

The J gene is TRBJ2-2, the V gene TRBV7-9, with a tentative D call TRBD1 (5 bases). The CDR3 consists of 16 residues. Germline CDR1 SEHNR, CDR2 FQNEAQ (reference sequence). With 3 bases removed from V and 0 bases from J, the gap between germline ends came to 11 bases. CDR3 in DNA: TGTGCCAGCAGCTTGGGGCCCCCGGCGAACACCGGGGAGCTGTTTTTT. The encoded protein is CASSLGPPANTGELFF.

In the case of this clone: Different DNA sequences within this sample yield the same CDR3. The V call is TRBV6-5, the J call TRBJ2-1; 10 bases agree with TRBD2. V shed 0 bases and J 4 bases; nucleotides not matched to a gene: 3. This CDR3 contains 16 residues. Germline V gene lookup returns CDR1 MNHEY and CDR2 SVGAGI. CDR3 region: CASSYSLAGAYNEQFF. In DNA, the CDR3 is TGTGCCAGCAGTTACTCTCTAGCGGGAGCGTACAATGAGCAGTTCTTC.

This clone was seen a single time. The same CDR3 arises from other DNA sequences in this sample as well. In nucleotides, the CDR3 is TGTGCCAGCAGTTACAGGGAGGGCTACAATGAGCAGTTCTTC. As protein: CASSYREGYNEQFF. The V gene is TRBV6-5, the J gene TRBJ2-1, with 7 bases matching TRBD2. Germline CDR1 is MNHEY and CDR2 is SVGAGI. Trimming cost V 2 bases and J 3 bases; bases outside gene matches: 1. CDR3 length: 14 residues.

CDR3 DNA sequence: TGTGCCAGCAGTGACCATACAGTAGACTATAATTCACCCCTCCACTTT. It encodes CASSDHTVDYNSPLHF. This rearrangement joins TRBV25-1 to TRBJ1-6; D is uncertain. This CDR3 contains 16 residues. Trimming cost V 3 bases and J 3 bases, with 12 bases left between them. Germline-derived CDR1 and CDR2 are MGHDK and SYGVNS. Full variable domain (rest looked up from reference TRBV25-1 and TRBJ1-6): EADIYQTPRYLVIGTGKKITLECSQTMGHDKMYWYQQDPGMELHLIHYSYGVNSTEKGDLSSESTVSRIRTEHFPLTLESARPSHTSQYLCASSDHTVDYNSPLHFGNGTRLTVT.

The chain links TRBV7-9 to TRBJ2-1; 7 bases map to TRBD2. Per germline, CDR1 SEHNR and CDR2 FQNEAQ (reference sequence). This CDR3 comprises 15 residues. V gave up 2 bases and J gave up 8 bases; unmatched junction bases: 9. DNA for the CDR3: TGTGCCAGCAGCTTAACGTGGGAGGGCCGCTATGAGCAGTTCTTC. Its translation is CASSLTWEGRYEQFF.

This chain joins TRBV27 and TRBJ2-7; D not resolved. The CDR3 length is 14 residues. V was pared by 0 bases and J by 3 bases, with 9 bases between. CDR1 and CDR2 from the germline V gene are MNHEY and SMNVEV (reference sequence). CDR3 DNA sequence: TGTGCCAGCAGTTTATCGTGGACGGGCTACGAGCAGTACTTC. This encodes CASSLSWTGYEQYF.

The chain recombines TRBV7-6 with TRBJ2-6; D ambiguous. Germline CDR1 SGHVS, CDR2 FNYEAQ. The V end lost 1 base, the J end lost 0 bases, and 7 bases lay between the germline ends. CDR3 size: 16 residues. The CDR3 sequence is CASSLEVFSGANVLTF. The CDR3 region has the DNA TGTGCCAGCAGCTTAGAGGTCTTCTCTGGGGCCAACGTCCTGACTTTC.